This record concerns one TCR beta chain sequence. What it binds is unknown. One junction end disagrees with the germline gene, perhaps due to a read error. Reverse transcribing all isolated RNA meant expressed TCRB transcripts were sequenced. The protocol was immunoSEQ multiplex PCR, while the TCRdb copy is restricted to in-frame clones and leaves out a portion. The sample shows under 450,000 clones, about 15% of them seen only once. This specimen belongs to a study of beta chain features in type 1 diabetes. This CDR3 region has 12 residues. The germline gives CDR1 SGDLS, CDR2 YYNGEE. Points from the study as a whole: Insertions at VDJ junctions were less frequent in type 1 diabetes patients. These patients also deleted more nucleotides at the same junctions. The study left unresolved whether HLA type influences TCRB rearrangement.

The receptor was derived from a man aged 30-40 years in good health. The sequencing sample was made of naive CD4+ T cells from blood. The chain links TRBV9 to TRBJ2-5; TRBD2 might be the D (6 bases). The CDR3 protein is CASSVVGGLPDF. The CDR3 nucleotides read TGTGCCAGCAGCGTCGTCGGGGGACTTCCTGACTTC. Full variable domain (missing parts from reference TRBV9 and TRBJ2-5): DSGVTQTPKHLITATGQRVTLRCSPRSGDLSVYWYQQSLDQGLQFLIQYYNGEERAKGNILERFSAQQFPDLHSELNLSSLELGDSALYFCASSVVGGLPDFGPGTRLLVL.